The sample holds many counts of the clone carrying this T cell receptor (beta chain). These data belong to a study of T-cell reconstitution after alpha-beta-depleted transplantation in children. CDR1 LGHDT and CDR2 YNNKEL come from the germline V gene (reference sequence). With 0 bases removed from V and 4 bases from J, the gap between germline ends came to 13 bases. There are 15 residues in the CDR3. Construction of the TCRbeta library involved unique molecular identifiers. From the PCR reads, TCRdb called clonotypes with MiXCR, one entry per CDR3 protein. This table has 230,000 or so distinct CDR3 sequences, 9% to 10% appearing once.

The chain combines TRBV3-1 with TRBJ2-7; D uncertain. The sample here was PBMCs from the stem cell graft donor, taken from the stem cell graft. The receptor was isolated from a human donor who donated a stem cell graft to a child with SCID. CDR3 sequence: CASSQDEGGPYEQYF. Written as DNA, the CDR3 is TGTGCCAGCAGCCAAGACGAAGGCGGACCATACGAGCAGTACTTC.